This T cell receptor beta chain comes out of a study of blood T cell repertoires in COVID-19. Study details: T cells, B-cell-depleted T cells, or PBMCs supplied cDNA or gDNA.

Trimming stripped 4 bases from V and 0 bases from J, with 7 bases between. Germline V gene lookup returns CDR1 LNHDA and CDR2 SQIVND (reference sequence). The CDR3 has 14 amino acids. Original handling: How many nucleated cells were present was estimated from reference gene primer amplification. The assay was immunoSEQ multiplex PCR, and TCRdb's table has in-frame clones only and misses some. V and J calls and clone size are copied from that table; D and trimming were computed from the DNA. The repertoire includes approximately 75,000 clones, around nine tenths of them detected once, and 6.9% sits in the top ten.

The chain carries TRBV19 and TRBJ1-3, with D hard to call. The sample comprised peripheral blood. The sequence was collected from a human donor in a cohort sampled during active COVID-19. The DNA for the CDR3 is TGTGCCAGTAGTAGTACTTACTCTGGAAACACCATATATTTT. Protein: CASSSTYSGNTIYF.